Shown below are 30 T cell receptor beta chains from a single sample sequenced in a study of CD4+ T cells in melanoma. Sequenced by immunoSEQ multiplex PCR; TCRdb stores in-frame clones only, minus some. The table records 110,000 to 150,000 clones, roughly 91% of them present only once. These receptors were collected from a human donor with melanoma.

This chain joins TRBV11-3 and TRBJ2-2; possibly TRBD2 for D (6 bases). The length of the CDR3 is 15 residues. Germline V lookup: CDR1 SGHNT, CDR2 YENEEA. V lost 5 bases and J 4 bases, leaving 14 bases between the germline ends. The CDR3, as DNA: TGTGCCAGCAGCAATAGCGGAACAAGCACCGGGGAGCTGTTTTTT. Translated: CASSNSGTSTGELFF.

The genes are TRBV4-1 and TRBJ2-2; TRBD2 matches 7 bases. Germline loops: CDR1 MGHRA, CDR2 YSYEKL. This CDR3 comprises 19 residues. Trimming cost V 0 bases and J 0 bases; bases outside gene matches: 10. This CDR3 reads CASSQDPPFGLANTGELFF. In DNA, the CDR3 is TGCGCCAGCAGCCAAGATCCGCCCTTCGGACTAGCGAACACCGGGGAGCTGTTTTTT.

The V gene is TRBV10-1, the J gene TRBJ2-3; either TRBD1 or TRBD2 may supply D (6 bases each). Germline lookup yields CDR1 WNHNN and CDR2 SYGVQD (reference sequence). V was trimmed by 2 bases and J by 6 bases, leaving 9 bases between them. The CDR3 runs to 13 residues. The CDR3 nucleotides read TGCGCCAGCAGTGAGGGGGGGCCGGATACGCAGTATTTT. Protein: CASSEGGPDTQYF.

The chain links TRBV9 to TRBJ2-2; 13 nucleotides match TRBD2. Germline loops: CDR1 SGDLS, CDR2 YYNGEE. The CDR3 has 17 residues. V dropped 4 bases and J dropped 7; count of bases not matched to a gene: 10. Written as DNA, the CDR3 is TGTGCCAGCAGCACCCCGACTAGCGGGGGGTCGTACGGGGAGCTGTTTTTT. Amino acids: CASSTPTSGGSYGELFF. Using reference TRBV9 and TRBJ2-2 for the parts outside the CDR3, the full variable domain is DSGVTQTPKHLITATGQRVTLRCSPRSGDLSVYWYQQSLDQGLQFLIQYYNGEERAKGNILERFSAQQFPDLHSELNLSSLELGDSALYFCASSTPTSGGSYGELFFGEGSRLTVL.

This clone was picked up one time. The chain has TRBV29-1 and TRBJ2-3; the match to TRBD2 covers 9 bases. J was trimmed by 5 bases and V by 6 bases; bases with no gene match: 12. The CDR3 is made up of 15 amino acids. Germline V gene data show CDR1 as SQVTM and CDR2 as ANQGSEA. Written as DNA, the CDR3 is TGCAGCGTGGTTGGGCCGGGACTAGCTTTAGATACGCAGTATTTT. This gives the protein CSVVGPGLALDTQYF.

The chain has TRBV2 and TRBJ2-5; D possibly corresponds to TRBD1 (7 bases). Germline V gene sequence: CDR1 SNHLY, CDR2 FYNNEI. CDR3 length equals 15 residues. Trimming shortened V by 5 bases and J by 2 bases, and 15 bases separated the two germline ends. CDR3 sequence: CASSQGGTRQETQYF. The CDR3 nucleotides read TGTGCCAGCAGTCAGGGGGGTACACGGCAAGAGACCCAGTACTTC.

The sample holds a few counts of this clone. CDR3: CSARLAADTQYF. The CDR3 region has the DNA TGCAGCGCCCGACTAGCCGCAGATACGCAGTATTTT. The V call is TRBV29-1, the J call TRBJ2-3; 7 bases fit TRBD2. CDR3 length: 12 residues. V shed 7 bases and J 4 bases; nucleotides not matched to a gene: 5. Germline CDR1 is SQVTM and CDR2 is ANQGSEA.

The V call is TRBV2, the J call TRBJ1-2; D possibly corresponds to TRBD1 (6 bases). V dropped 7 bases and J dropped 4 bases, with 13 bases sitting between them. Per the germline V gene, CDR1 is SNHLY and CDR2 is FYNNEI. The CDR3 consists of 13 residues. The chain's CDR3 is CASTWGTPYGYTF. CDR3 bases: TGTGCCAGCACGTGGGGGACACCCTATGGCTACACCTTC.

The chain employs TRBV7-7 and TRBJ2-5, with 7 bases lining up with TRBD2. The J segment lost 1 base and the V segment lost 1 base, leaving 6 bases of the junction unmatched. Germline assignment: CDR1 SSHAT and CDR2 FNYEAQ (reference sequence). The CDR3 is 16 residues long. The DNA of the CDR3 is TGTGCCAGCAGCTTAGGGGGGGGAGCGGGCCAAGAGACCCAGTACTTC. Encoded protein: CASSLGGGAGQETQYF.

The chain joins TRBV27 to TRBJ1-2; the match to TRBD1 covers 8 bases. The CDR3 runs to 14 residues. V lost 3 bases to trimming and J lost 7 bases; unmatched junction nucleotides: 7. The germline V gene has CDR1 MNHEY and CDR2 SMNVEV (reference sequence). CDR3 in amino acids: CASSFYQGAGGYTF. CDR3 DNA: TGTGCCAGCAGTTTCTACCAGGGGGCGGGTGGCTACACCTTC.

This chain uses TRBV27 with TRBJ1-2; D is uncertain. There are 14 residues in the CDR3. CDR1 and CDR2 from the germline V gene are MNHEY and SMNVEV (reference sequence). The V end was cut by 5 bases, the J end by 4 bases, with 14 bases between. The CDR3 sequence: CASSTLPPGYGYTF. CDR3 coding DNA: TGTGCCAGCAGTACCTTGCCTCCGGGCTATGGCTACACCTTC.

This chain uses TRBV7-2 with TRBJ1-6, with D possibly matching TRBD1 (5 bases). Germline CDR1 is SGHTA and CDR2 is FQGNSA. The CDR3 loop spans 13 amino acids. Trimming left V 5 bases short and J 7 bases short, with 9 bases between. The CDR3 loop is CASSPDRNSPLHF. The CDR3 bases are TGTGCCAGCAGCCCCGACAGAAATTCACCCCTCCACTTT.

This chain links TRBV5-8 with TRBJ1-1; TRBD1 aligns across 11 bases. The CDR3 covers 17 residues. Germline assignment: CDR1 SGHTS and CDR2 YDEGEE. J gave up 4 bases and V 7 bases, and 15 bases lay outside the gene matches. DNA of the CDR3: TGTGCCAGCGGACGGGGCGGGACAGGGGGTGGGATCACTGAAGCTTTCTTT. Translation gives CASGRGGTGGGITEAFF.

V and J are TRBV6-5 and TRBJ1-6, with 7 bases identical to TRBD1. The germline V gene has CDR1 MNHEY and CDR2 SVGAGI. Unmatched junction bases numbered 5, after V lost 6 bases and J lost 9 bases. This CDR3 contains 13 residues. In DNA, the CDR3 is TGTGCCAGCAGAAAAGGGACAGCTTCACCCCTCCACTTT. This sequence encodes CASRKGTASPLHF.

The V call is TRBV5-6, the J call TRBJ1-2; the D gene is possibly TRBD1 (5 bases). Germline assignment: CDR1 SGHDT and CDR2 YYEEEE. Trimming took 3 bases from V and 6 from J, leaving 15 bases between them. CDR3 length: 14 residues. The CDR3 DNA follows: TGTGCCAGCAGCTCAGGACACCCTGGCGATGGCTACACCTTC. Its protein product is CASSSGHPGDGYTF.

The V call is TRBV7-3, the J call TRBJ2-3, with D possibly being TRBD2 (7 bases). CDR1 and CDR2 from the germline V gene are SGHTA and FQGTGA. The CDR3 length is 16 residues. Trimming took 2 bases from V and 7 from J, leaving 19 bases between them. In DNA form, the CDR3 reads TGTGCCAGCAGCTTAGTCGGGGGGCCCCCGTCGAATACGCAGTATTTT. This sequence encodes CASSLVGGPPSNTQYF. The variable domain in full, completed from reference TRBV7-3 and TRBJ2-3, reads GAGVSQTPSNKVTEKGKYVELRCDPISGHTALYWYRQSLGQGPEFLIYFQGTGAADDSGLPNDRFFAVRPEGSVSTLKIQRTERGDSAVYLCASSLVGGPPSNTQYFGPGTRLTVL.

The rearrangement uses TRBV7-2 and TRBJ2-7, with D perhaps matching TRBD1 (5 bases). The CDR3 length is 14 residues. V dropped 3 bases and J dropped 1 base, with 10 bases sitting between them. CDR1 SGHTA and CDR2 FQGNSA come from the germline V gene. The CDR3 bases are TGTGCCAGCAGCTTCAGGGTCAATTCCTACGAGCAGTACTTC. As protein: CASSFRVNSYEQYF.

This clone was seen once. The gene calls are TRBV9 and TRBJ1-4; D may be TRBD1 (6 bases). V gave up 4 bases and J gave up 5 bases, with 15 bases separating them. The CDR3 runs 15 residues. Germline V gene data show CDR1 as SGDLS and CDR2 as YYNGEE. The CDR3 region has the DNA TGTGCCAGCAGCCGCATTGGGGGGCTAAATGAAAAACTGTTTTTT. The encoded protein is CASSRIGGLNEKLFF.

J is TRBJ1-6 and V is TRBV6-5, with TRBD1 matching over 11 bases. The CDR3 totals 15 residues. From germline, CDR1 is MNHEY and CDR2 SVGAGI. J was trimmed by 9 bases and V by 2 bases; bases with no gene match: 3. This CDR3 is CASSYSGTGGSPLHF. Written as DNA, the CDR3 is TGTGCCAGCAGTTACAGCGGGACAGGGGGTTCACCCCTCCACTTT.

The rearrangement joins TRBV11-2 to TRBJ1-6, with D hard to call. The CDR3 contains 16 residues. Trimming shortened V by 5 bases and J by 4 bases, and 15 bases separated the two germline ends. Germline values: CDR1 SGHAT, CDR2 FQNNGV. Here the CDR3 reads CASSLGWAGYNSPLHF. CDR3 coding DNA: TGTGCCAGCAGCCTAGGCTGGGCTGGGTATAATTCACCCCTCCACTTT.

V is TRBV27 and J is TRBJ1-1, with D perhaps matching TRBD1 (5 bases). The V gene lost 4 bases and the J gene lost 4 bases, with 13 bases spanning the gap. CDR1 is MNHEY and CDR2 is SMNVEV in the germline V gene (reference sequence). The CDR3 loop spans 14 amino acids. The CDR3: CASSSGILATEAFF. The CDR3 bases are TGTGCCAGCAGTTCAGGGATCCTGGCCACTGAAGCTTTCTTT.

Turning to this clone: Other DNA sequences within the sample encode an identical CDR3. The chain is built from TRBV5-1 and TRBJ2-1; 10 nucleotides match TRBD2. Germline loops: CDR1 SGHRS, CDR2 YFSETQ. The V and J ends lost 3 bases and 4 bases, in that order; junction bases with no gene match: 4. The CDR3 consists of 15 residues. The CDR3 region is CASSSSGGGYNEQFF. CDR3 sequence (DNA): TGCGCCAGCAGCTCGAGCGGGGGGGGGTACAATGAGCAGTTCTTC.

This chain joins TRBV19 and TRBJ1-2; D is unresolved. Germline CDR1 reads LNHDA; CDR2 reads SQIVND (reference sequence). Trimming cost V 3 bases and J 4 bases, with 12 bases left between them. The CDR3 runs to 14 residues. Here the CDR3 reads CASSISSAVYGYTF. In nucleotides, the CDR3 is TGTGCCAGTAGTATCTCGTCAGCTGTCTATGGCTACACCTTC.

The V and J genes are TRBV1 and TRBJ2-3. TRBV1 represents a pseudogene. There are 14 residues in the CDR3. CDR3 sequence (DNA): TGCACCAGCAATCGGTGGGGGTCCACAGATACGCAGTATTTT. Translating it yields CTSNRWGSTDTQYF.

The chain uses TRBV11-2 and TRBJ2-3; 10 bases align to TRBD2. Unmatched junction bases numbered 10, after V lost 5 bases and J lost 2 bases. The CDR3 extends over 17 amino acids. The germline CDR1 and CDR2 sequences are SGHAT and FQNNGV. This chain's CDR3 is CASSRRLAGGNTDTQYF. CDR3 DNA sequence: TGTGCCAGCAGCCGGAGGTTAGCGGGGGGAAACACAGATACGCAGTATTTT. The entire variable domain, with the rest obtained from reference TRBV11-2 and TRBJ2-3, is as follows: EAGVAQSPRYKIIEKRQSVAFWCNPISGHATLYWYQQILGQGPKLLIQFQNNGVVDDSQLPKDRFSAERLKGVDSTLKIQPAKLEDSAVYLCASSRRLAGGNTDTQYFGPGTRLTVL.

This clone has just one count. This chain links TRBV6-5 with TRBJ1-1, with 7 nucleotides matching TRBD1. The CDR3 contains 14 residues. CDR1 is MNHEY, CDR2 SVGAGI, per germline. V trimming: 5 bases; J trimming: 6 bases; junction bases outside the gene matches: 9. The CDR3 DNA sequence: TGTGCCAGCAGTACAAAACAGGGGTCGGCTGAAGCTTTCTTT. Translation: CASSTKQGSAEAFF.

The CDR3 nucleotides read TGTGCCAGCAGCCCTCAGGACCCCCGGGTGGCGCAGTTCTTC. As protein: CASSPQDPRVAQFF. This sequence joins TRBV27 and TRBJ2-1; no clear D gene. Germline values: CDR1 MNHEY, CDR2 SMNVEV (reference sequence). V was clipped by 6 bases and J by 12 bases, with 21 bases between them. The CDR3 runs to 14 residues.

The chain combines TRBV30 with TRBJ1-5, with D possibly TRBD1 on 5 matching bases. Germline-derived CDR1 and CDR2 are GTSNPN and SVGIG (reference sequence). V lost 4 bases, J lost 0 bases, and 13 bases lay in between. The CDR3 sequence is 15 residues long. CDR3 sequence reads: CAWIPNRSSNQPQHF. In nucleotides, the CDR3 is TGTGCCTGGATACCTAACAGGAGTAGCAATCAGCCCCAGCATTTT. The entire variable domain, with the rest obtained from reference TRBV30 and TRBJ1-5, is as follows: SQTIHQWPATLVQPVGSPLSLECTVEGTSNPNLYWYRQAAGRGLQLLFYSVGIGQISSEVPQNLSASRPQDRQFILSSKKLLLSDSGFYLCAWIPNRSSNQPQHFGDGTRLSIL.

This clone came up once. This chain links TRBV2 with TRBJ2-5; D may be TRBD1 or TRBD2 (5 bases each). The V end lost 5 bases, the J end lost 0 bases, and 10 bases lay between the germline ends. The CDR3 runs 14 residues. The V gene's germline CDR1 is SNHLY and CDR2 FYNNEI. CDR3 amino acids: CASSSGTDQETQYF. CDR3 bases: TGTGCCAGCAGTTCCGGGACGGACCAAGAGACCCAGTACTTC.

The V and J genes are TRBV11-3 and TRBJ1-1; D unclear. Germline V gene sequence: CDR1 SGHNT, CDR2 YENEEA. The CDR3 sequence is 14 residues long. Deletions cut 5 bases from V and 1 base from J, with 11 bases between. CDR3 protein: CASSAQGQNTEAFF. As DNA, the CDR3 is TGTGCCAGCAGCGCCCAAGGCCAGAACACTGAAGCTTTCTTT.